Listed here are 8 T cell receptor beta chains from one sample, sequenced in a study of T-cell reconstitution after alpha-beta-depleted transplantation in children. Unique molecular identifiers were incorporated when the TCRbeta library was constructed. TCRdb re-analysed the PCR reads in MiXCR, keeping a single row per CDR3 protein. The sample carries about 500,000 distinct CDR3 sequences, about an eighth recorded once. The sample in question was PBMCs, mostly from graft donor cells, obtained 180 days after TCRalphabeta/CD19-depleted stem cell transplant. These receptor sequences come from a female patient aged 2-15 years who had a stem cell transplant for aplastic anemia, so the T cells may come from the graft donor.

The table lists this clonotype with many counts. This sequence joins TRBV3-1 and TRBJ2-5, with D unresolved. This CDR3 spans 10 amino acids. Germline V gives CDR1 LGHDT, CDR2 YNNKEL (reference sequence). Between the trimmed V and J ends, which lost 0 bases and 7 bases, there was a span of 0 bases. In DNA, the CDR3 is TGTGCCAGCAGCCAAGAGACCCAGTACTTC. Protein product: CASSQETQYF.

This clonotype was counted ten times or more. The chain joins TRBV28 to TRBJ2-1; D is perhaps TRBD2 (6 bases). V lost 2 bases and J lost 7, with 18 bases in between. The CDR3 sequence is 16 residues long. Germline V CDR1 and CDR2: MDHEN, SYDVKM. The CDR3 DNA reads TGTGCCAGCAGTTTACCGAGACTAGGGGCTGTGAATGAGCAGTTCTTC. This codes for CASSLPRLGAVNEQFF.

The count of this clonotype is one. CDR3 protein: CAISEGMKYEQFF. The CDR3 region has the DNA TGTGCCATCAGTGAAGGGATGAAGTATGAGCAGTTCTTC. The chain uses TRBV10-3 and TRBJ2-1; D is unclear. The CDR3 consists of 13 residues. Germline CDR1 reads ENHRY; CDR2 reads SYGVKD. V dropped 3 bases and J dropped 8 bases, with 11 bases sitting between them.

This clonotype was seen only a few times. The chain employs TRBV28 and TRBJ2-1, with a possible D match to TRBD2 (5 bases). Trimming shortened V by 3 bases and J by 1 base, and 10 bases separated the two germline ends. The CDR3 loop spans 15 amino acids. Germline CDR1 and CDR2: MDHEN and SYDVKM. CDR3 in DNA: TGTGCCAGCAGTTTTCGTCTAGCTTCCTACAATGAGCAGTTCTTC. Translated, it gives CASSFRLASYNEQFF.

The rearrangement uses TRBV6-5 and TRBJ1-1, with D uncertain. V lost 0 bases to trimming and J lost 1 base, with 12 bases between them. CDR1 is MNHEY, CDR2 SVGAGI, per germline. The CDR3 is 16 residues long. In DNA form, the CDR3 reads TGTGCCAGCAGTTACTCGATCACGCCCGGGAACACTGAAGCTTTCTTT. Translation gives CASSYSITPGNTEAFF.

The chain carries TRBV6-1 and TRBJ2-7, with TRBD2 as a possible D gene (6 bases). The germline V gene has CDR1 MNHNS and CDR2 SASEGT. This CDR3 region has 14 residues. V lost 5 bases and J 5 bases, leaving 16 bases between the germline ends. In DNA form, the CDR3 reads TGTGCCAGCAGTCTGCGGGGACCAAGCAACGAGCAGTACTTC. Its protein product is CASSLRGPSNEQYF.

This clonotype appeared a few times. This rearrangement joins TRBV12-3 or TRBV12-4 to TRBJ1-5; TRBD1 aligns across 7 bases. Trimming cost V 5 bases and J 9 bases; bases outside gene matches: 10. The CDR3 loop spans 14 amino acids. The CDR3 loop is CASSPTDRAPPQHF. CDR3 coding DNA: TGTGCCAGCAGTCCTACAGACAGGGCTCCGCCCCAGCATTTT.

This sequence joins TRBV7-9 and TRBJ2-3, with 9 bases identical to TRBD1. Germline V gene lookup returns CDR1 SEHNR and CDR2 FQNEAQ (reference sequence). This CDR3 is built from 16 residues. The V and J ends lost 4 bases and 2 bases, in that order; junction bases with no gene match: 7. The CDR3 protein is CASSYPWTGDTDTQYF. CDR3 nucleotide sequence: TGTGCCAGCAGCTATCCTTGGACAGGGGACACAGATACGCAGTATTTT.